Listed below are T cell receptor beta chains from one sample, sequenced in a study of human T cells and chemical hapten exposure. TCRdb used MiXCR to reprocess the RACE reads, holding one entry per CDR3 protein. The table lists roughly 84,000 distinct CDR3 sequences, about 10% of them singletons. The sample consisted of whole blood, taken in connection with sensitization to the hapten diphenylcyclopropenone (DPC). All receptors come from a woman aged 45-65 years with alopecia areata. Some clones in this sample may be carry-over from other donors' samples. The CDR3 runs from the conserved cysteine through the conserved F or W. Fields, in order: clone size, J gene, V gene, D gene, CDR3 DNA, CDR3 protein. The D gene is left open where the match is weak. Rows may omit the clone size; those that give it use once, few, many or a size class.

size: many; J: TRBJ2-3; V: TRBV7-9; D: TRBD2; DNA: TGTGCCAGCAGCCGAAAGTTAGCGGGAAGTATAGATACGCAGTATTTT; CDR3: CASSRKLAGSIDTQYF
size: many; J: TRBJ2-5; V: TRBV20-1; D: TRBD2; DNA: TGCAGTGCTATTGGGTCGTTCGGCGGGAGGGCCCCAGAGACCCAGTACTTC; CDR3: CSAIGSFGGRAPETQYF
size: few; J: TRBJ1-1; V: TRBV29-1; D: NA; DNA: TGCAGCGTTGAAGATTGGCAGGGTATGAACACTGAAGCTTTCTTT; CDR3: CSVEDWQGMNTEAFF
size: few; J: TRBJ2-2; V: TRBV28; D: TRBD2; DNA: TGTGCCAGCAGTCCCCCGGGACTAGCTTCCGGGGAGCTGTTTTTT; CDR3: CASSPPGLASGELFF
size: many; J: TRBJ2-3; V: TRBV10-3; D: TRBD1; DNA: TGTGCCATCGAGGGGACAGGGAGTGCTAGCACAGATACGCAGTATTTT; CDR3: CAIEGTGSASTDTQYF
size: many; J: TRBJ1-5; V: TRBV4-1; D: NA; DNA: TGCGCCAGCAGCCAAGCTCTTTCCAGGGGTCCTCAGCCCCAGCATTTT; CDR3: CASSQALSRGPQPQHF
size: many; J: TRBJ1-1; V: TRBV5-1; D: TRBD1; DNA: TGCGCCAGCAGCTTGGGGACAGGGGGCCCTGAAGCTTTCTTT; CDR3: CASSLGTGGPEAFF
size: few; J: TRBJ1-5; V: TRBV7-9; D: TRBD1; DNA: TGTGCCAGTAGGGGGGACAGCCACAATCAGCCCCAGCATTTT; CDR3: CASRGDSHNQPQHF
size: many; J: TRBJ2-7; V: TRBV28; D: NA; DNA: TGTGCCAGCAGTTTATTGTCCCGACAGGCGCAGTACTTC; CDR3: CASSLLSRQAQYF
size: few; J: TRBJ1-6; V: TRBV12-3/TRBV12-4; D: TRBD1; DNA: TGTGCCAGCAGTTTATCAGGGGGCTTTTCACCCCTCCACTTT; CDR3: CASSLSGGFSPLHF
size: few; J: TRBJ2-3; V: TRBV5-4; D: NA; DNA: TGTGCCAGCAGCTTGGGTTCAGCGCACACAGATACGCAGTATTTT; CDR3: CASSLGSAHTDTQYF
size: many; J: TRBJ2-7; V: TRBV30; D: NA; DNA: TGTGCCTGGTGCCCGACGGGGGCTATGTACGAGCAGTACTTC; CDR3: CAWCPTGAMYEQYF
size: many; J: TRBJ2-7; V: TRBV11-2; D: NA; DNA: TGTGCCAGCAGCTTAGATCCGGACGGAACCTACGAGCAGTACTTC; CDR3: CASSLDPDGTYEQYF
size: few; J: TRBJ2-3; V: TRBV29-1; D: NA; DNA: TGCAGCGTTGGACCCGGGATTAGCACAGATACGCAGTATTTT; CDR3: CSVGPGISTDTQYF
size: NA; J: TRBJ1-1; V: TRBV5-1; D: TRBD1; DNA: TGCGCCAGCAGCTCCTTAGACAGGGAAGCTGAAGCTTTCTTT; CDR3: CASSSLDREAEAFF
size: NA; J: TRBJ1-5; V: TRBV7-8; D: NA; DNA: TGTGCCAGCAGCTTAGCGCGGGGCGAGGGTCAGCCCCAGCATTTT; CDR3: CASSLARGEGQPQHF
size: NA; J: TRBJ1-6; V: TRBV27; D: NA; DNA: TGTGCCAGCAGTTTAGGCCCAGGGAACAATTCACCCCTCCACTTT; CDR3: CASSLGPGNNSPLHF
size: many; J: TRBJ1-6; V: TRBV2; D: NA; DNA: TGTGCCAGCAGTGACCCCAATCATGGGGGGCCGGTAAATTCACCCCTCCACTTT; CDR3: CASSDPNHGGPVNSPLHF
size: many; J: TRBJ2-5; V: TRBV30; D: NA; DNA: TGTGCCTGGAGGGGCGACGGGGAGACCCAGTACTTC; CDR3: CAWRGDGETQYF
size: few; J: TRBJ2-7; V: TRBV5-1; D: TRBD1; DNA: TGCGCCAGCAGCTGGGGGATACCGGGACAGGGTTACGAGCAGTACTTC; CDR3: CASSWGIPGQGYEQYF
size: NA; J: TRBJ2-1; V: TRBV10-2; D: TRBD2; DNA: TGCGCCAGCAGTGAGATTAGCGGGCCCCCGCCTGGCGAGCAGTTCTTC; CDR3: CASSEISGPPPGEQFF
size: few; J: TRBJ1-5; V: TRBV28; D: NA; DNA: TGTGCCAGTCTTATGACAGAGGGGTATAGCAATCAGCCCCAGCATTTT; CDR3: CASLMTEGYSNQPQHF
size: few; J: TRBJ1-3; V: TRBV2; D: NA; DNA: TGTGCCAGCCGGACCGGTGGAAACACCATATATTTT; CDR3: CASRTGGNTIYF
size: many; J: TRBJ2-1; V: TRBV20-1; D: TRBD2; DNA: TGCAGTGCCCCTAGCTCAGCGGGAATCAATGAGCAGTTCTTC; CDR3: CSAPSSAGINEQFF
size: medium-sized; J: TRBJ2-7; V: TRBV20-1; D: NA; DNA: TGCAGTGCTAGAGCCCCAGGGTCTGAGTACTTC; CDR3: CSARAPGSEYF
size: many; J: TRBJ2-2; V: TRBV4-2; D: NA; DNA: TGTGCCAGCAGCCAAGATGGACGGTACGGGGAGCTGTTTTTT; CDR3: CASSQDGRYGELFF
size: many; J: TRBJ2-3; V: TRBV4-2; D: TRBD2; DNA: TGTGCCAGCAGCCAAGGGGTGCTAGCGGTGGGAGGAGATACGCAGTATTTT; CDR3: CASSQGVLAVGGDTQYF
size: few; J: TRBJ1-3; V: TRBV30; D: NA; DNA: TGTGCCTGGAGCCGGGCTGGAAACACCATATATTTT; CDR3: CAWSRAGNTIYF
size: many; J: TRBJ2-2; V: TRBV20-1; D: TRBD2; DNA: TGCAGTGCTAGTCTTGGCGGGGGTTACACCGGGGAGCTGTTTTTT; CDR3: CSASLGGGYTGELFF
size: many; J: TRBJ2-7; V: TRBV7-2; D: NA; DNA: TGTGCCAGCAGCACGACCTACGAGCAGTACTTC; CDR3: CASSTTYEQYF